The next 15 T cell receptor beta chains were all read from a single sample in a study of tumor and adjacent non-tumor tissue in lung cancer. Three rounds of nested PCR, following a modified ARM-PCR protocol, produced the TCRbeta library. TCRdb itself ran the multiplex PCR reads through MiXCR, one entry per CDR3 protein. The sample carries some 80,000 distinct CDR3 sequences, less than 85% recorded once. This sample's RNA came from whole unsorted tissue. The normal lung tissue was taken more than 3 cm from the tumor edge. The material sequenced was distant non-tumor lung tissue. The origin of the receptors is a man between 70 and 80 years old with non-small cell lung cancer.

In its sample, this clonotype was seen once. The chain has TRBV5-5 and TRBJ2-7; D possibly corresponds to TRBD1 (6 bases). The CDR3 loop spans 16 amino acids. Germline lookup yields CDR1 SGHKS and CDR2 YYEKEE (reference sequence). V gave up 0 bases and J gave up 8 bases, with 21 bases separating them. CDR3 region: CASSLAVTGDTYKQYF. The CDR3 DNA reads TGTGCCAGCAGCTTGGCCGTGACCGGGGACACTTACAAGCAGTACTTC.

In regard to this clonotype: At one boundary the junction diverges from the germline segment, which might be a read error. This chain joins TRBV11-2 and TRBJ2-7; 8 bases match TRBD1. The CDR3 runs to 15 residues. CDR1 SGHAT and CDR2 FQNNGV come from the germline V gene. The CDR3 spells CAGTLDQGAPYEQYF. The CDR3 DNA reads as TGTGCCGGAACCTTAGATCAGGGGGCCCCCTATGAGCAGTACTTC.

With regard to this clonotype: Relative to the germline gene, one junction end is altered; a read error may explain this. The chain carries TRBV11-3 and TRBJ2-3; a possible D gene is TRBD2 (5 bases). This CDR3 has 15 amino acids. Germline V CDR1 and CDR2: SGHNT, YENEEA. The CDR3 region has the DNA TGTGGCAGCACGCGCCGGGAAGTAAGAACAGATACGCAGTATTTT. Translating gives CGSTRREVRTDTQYF.

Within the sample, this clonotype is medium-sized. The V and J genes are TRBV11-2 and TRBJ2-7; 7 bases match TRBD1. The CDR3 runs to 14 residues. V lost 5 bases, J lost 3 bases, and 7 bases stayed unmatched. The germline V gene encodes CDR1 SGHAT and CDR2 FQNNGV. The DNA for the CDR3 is TGTGCCAGCAGCGGGGACAGCATAAGCTACGAGCAGTACTTC. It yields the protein CASSGDSISYEQYF.

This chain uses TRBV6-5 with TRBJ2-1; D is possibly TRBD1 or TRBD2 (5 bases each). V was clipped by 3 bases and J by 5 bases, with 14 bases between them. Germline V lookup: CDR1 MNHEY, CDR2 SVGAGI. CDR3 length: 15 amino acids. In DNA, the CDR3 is TGTGCCAGCAGTTATGTCCGGGACCGTCACAATGAGCAGTTCTTC. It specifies CASSYVRDRHNEQFF.

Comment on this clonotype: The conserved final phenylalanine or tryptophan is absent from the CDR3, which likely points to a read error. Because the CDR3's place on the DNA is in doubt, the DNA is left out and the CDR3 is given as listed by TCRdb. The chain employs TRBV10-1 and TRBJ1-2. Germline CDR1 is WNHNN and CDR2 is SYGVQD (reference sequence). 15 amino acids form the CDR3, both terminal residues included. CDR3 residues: CASSESAGQPYGNTL.

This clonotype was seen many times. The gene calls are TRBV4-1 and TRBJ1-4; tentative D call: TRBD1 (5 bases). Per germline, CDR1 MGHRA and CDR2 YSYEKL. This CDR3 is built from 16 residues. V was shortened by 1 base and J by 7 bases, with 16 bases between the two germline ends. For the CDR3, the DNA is TGCGCCAGCAGCCAAGTACGAGGGCAGGGTAGTGAAAAACTGTTTTTT. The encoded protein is CASSQVRGQGSEKLFF.

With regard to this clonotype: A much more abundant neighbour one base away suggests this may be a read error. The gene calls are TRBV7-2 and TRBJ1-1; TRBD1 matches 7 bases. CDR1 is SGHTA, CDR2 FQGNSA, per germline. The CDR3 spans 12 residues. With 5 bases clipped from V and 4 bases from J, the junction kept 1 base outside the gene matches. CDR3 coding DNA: TGTGCCAGCAGCAGGACAGGCACTGAAGCTTTCTTT. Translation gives CASSRTGTEAFF.

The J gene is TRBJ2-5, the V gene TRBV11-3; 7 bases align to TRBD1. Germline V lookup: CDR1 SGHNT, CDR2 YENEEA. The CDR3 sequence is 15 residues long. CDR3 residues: CACSPGTVRRETQYF. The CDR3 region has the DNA TGTGCTTGCAGCCCGGGGACAGTTAGGCGAGAGACCCAGTACTTC. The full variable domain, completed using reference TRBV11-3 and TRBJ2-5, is EAGVVQSPRYKIIEKKQPVAFWCNPISGHNTLYWYLQNLGQGPELLIRYENEEAVDDSQLPKDRFSAERLKGVDSTLKIQPAELGDSAVYLCACSPGTVRRETQYFGPGTRLLVL.

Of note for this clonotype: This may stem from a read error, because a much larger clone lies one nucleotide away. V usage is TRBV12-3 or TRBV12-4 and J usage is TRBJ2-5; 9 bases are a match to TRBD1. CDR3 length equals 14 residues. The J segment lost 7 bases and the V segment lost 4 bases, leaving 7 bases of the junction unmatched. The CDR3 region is CASSSTGGSGTQYF. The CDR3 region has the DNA TGTGCCAGCAGTTCCACAGGGGGCTCGGGGACCCAGTACTTC.

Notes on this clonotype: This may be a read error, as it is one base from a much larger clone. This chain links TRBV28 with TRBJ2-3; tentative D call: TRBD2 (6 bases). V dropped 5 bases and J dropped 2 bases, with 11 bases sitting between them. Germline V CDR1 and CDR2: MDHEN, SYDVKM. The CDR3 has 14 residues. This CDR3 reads CASSKPGLTDTQYF. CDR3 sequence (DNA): TGTGCCAGCAGTAAGCCGGGACTCACAGATACGCAGTATTTT.

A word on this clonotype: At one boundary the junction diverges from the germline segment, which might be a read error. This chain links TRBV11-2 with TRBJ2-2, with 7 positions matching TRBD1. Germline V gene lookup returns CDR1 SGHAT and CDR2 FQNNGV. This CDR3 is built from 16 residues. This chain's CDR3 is CVSSLVGTGVARVLFF. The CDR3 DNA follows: TGTGTCAGCAGCTTAGTGGGCACAGGGGTCGCTAGGGTGCTGTTTTTT.

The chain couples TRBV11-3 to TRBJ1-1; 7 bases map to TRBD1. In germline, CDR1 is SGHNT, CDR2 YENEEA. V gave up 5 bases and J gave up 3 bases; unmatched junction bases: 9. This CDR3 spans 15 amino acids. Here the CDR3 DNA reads TGTGCCAGCAGCCAAAGGGGACAGAAGGACACTGAAGCTTTCTTT. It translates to CASSQRGQKDTEAFF.

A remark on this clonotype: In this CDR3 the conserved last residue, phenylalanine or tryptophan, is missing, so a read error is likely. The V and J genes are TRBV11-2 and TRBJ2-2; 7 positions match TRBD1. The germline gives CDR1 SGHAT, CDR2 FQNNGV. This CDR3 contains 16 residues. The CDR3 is CASGLVGTGVAGELFI. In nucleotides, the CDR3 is TGTGCCAGCGGCTTAGTGGGCACAGGGGTTGCCGGAGAGCTGTTTATT.

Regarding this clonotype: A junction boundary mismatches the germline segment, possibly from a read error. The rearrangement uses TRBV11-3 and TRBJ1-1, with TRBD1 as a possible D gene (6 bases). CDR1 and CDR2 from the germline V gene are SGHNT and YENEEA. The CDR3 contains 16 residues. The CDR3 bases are TGTACCAGTAGCTTCCTGGACAGAACACTGAACACTGAAGCTTTCTTT. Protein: CTSSFLDRTLNTEAFF.